This T cell receptor beta chain originates from a study of blood T cell repertoires in COVID-19 (dated by TCRdb to the early 2020s). Notes on the research overall: Collaborator samples came from the United States, Italy and Spain and covered acute and convalescent phases of COVID-19. The material from the prospective study consisted of cDNA or gDNA derived from T cells, B-cell-depleted T cells, or PBMCs. The dataset comprised deeply sampled blood TCRbeta repertoires from subjects exposed to, actively infected with, or recovered from COVID-19. The repertoires were released in a freely available public database meant as a resource for research on the immune response to SARS-CoV-2. Samples were obtained from the ongoing ImmuneRACE study (first 160 participants) and from 950 to 1,500 subjects provided by 6 global collaborators. Sample metadata almost always included a de-identified subject ID, COVID-19 status, age in years and sex. HLA class I and class II types, where available, came from metadata supplied by the sample provider rather than from assay-based typing. What the authors observed across the whole study: The quantity of clinical and demographic metadata differed by source and by participant and was supplied without curation.

This clone showed up just once. Its binding antigen is unknown. Qualities for individual bases were not recorded, and no much larger clone is one base off. The immunoSEQ Assay, a bias-controlled multiplex PCR, was used to amplify TCRbeta CDR3 regions from genomic DNA. Under the source paper's analysis protocol: Nucleated cell counts per sample were estimated from amplification of reference gene primers within the assay. To quantify the absolute abundance of each unique TCRbeta CDR3 rearrangement, sequence reads were collapsed and filtered. For each sample, productive Simpson clonality was calculated by taking the square root of Simpson's diversity index across productive rearrangements. TCRdb provides this immuneACCESS table in a form limited to in-frame rearrangements. Some clones are lacking; in checked studies, under half of them reflect an unresolved V gene, and why the rest are absent is not known. V and J calls and clone size come straight from that table; D and trimming were deduced from the DNA. This sample comprises 150,000 to 200,000 clones, about 81% of them detected only once. More than 9.5% of the sample comes from the top ten.

The CDR3, from cysteine to phenylalanine, totals 12 residues. Only the CDR3 part of the read is kept: 36 bases, read in frame from the first base. The junction carries 5 bases between V and J, which are trimmed by 3 bases and 2 bases respectively. Each collaborating institution followed its own protocols to collect whole blood in K2EDTA tubes. For TCRbeta analysis, collaborators shipped samples as frozen whole blood, isolated PBMCs, or DNA extracted from either of those sample types. The chain links TRBV12-3 or TRBV12-4 with TRBJ2-7; no D gene is confidently identified. The material sequenced was peripheral blood. This receptor was obtained from a man in his 60s with active or convalescent COVID-19. The sequence in DNA is TGTGCCAGCAGTTTTGGCCCCTACGAGCAGTACTTC. Its translation is CASSFGPYEQYF.